This TCR beta chain was documented in a study of T-cell reconstitution after alpha-beta-depleted transplantation in children. In its sample, this clonotype was seen a few times. Unique molecular identifiers were incorporated when the TCRbeta library was constructed. TCRdb itself ran the PCR reads through MiXCR, one entry per CDR3 protein. The sample lists 350,000 to 450,000 distinct CDR3 sequences; roughly 21% were seen once. The V gene lost 1 base and the J gene lost 7 bases, with 8 bases spanning the gap. Germline values: CDR1 DFQATT, CDR2 SNEGSKA (reference sequence). The CDR3 sequence is 12 residues long.

The sequence came from a human donor who donated a stem cell graft to a child with acute myeloid leukemia. The rearrangement joins TRBV20-1 to TRBJ2-1; D ambiguous. The specimen comprised PBMCs from the stem cell graft donor, sampled from the stem cell graft. The DNA for the CDR3 is TGCAGTGCTAGAGGACTCCCGAATGAGCAGTTCTTC. Encoded protein: CSARGLPNEQFF.